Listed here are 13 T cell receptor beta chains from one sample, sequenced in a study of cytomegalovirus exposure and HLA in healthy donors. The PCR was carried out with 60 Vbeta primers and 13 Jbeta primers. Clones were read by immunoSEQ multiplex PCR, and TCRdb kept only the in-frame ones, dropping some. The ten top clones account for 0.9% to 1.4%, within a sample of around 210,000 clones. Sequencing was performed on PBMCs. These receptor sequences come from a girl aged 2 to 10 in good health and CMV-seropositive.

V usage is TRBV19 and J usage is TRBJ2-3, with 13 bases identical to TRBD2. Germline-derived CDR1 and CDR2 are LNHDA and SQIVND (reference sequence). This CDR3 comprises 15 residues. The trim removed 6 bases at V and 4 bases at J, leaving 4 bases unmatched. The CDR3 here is CASSPTSGRSDTQYF. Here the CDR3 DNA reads TGTGCCAGTAGCCCGACTAGCGGGAGGTCAGATACGCAGTATTTT.

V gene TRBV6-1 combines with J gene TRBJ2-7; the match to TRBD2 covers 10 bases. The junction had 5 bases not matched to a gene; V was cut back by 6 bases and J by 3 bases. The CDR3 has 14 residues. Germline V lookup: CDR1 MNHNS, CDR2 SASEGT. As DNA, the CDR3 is TGTGCCAGCAGCAGGACTAGCGGAAGCTACGAGCAGTACTTC. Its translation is CASSRTSGSYEQYF.

This CDR3 is CASSLDYRRENNEQFF. CDR3 nucleotide sequence: TGCGCCAGCAGCTTGGACTATCGGCGAGAGAACAATGAGCAGTTCTTC. This chain joins TRBV5-1 and TRBJ2-1, with D unclear. The CDR3 contains 16 residues. The germline gives CDR1 SGHRS, CDR2 YFSETQ. Trimming left V 0 bases short and J 5 bases short, with 15 bases between.

The CDR3 loop is CASTRGSGNTIYF. DNA for the CDR3: TGTGCCAGCACCCGGGGGTCTGGAAACACCATATATTTT. The genes are TRBV5-6 and TRBJ1-3; D possibly corresponds to TRBD1 (5 bases). The CDR3 extends over 13 amino acids. With 6 bases removed from V and 1 base from J, the gap between germline ends came to 8 bases. Germline CDR1 SGHDT, CDR2 YYEEEE.

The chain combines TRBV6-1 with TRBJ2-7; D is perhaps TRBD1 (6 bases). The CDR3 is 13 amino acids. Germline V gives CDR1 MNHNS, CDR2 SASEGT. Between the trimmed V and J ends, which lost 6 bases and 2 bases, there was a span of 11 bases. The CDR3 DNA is TGTGCCAGCAGCCGGACAGTTACCTACGAGCAGTACTTC. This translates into CASSRTVTYEQYF.

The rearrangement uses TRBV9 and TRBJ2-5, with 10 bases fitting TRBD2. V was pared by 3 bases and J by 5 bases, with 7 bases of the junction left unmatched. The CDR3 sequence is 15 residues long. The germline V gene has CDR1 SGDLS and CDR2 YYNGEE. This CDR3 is CASSASGTSEETQYF. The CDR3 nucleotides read TGTGCCAGCAGCGCCTCCGGGACTAGCGAGGAGACCCAGTACTTC.

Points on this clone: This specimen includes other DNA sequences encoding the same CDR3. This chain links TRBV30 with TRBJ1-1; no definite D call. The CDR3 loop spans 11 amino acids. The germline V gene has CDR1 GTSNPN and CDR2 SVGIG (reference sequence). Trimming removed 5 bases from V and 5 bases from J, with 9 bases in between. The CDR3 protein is CAWDPGTEAFF. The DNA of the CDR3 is TGTGCCTGGGACCCCGGGACTGAAGCTTTCTTT.

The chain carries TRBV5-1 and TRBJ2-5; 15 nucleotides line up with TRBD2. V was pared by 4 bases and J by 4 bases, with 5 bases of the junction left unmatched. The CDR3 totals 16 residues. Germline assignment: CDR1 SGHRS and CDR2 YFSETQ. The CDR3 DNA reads TGCGCCAGCAGCGCCGGGGGACTAGCGGGAGGAGAGACCCAGTACTTC. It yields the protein CASSAGGLAGGETQYF.

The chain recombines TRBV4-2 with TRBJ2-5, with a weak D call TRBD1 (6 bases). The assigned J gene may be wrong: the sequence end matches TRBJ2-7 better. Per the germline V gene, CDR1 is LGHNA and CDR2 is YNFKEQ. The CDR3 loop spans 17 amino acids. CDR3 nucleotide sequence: TGTGCCAGCAGCCAAATACAGGGAAAGGCCCAATGGGGCGAGCAGTACTTC. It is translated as CASSQIQGKAQWGEQYF.

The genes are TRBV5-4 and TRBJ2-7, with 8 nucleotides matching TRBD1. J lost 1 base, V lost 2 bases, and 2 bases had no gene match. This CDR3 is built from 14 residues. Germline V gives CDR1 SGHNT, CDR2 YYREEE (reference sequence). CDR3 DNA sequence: TGTGCCAGCAGCTTTAGACAGGGGTCCTACGAGCAGTACTTC. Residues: CASSFRQGSYEQYF.

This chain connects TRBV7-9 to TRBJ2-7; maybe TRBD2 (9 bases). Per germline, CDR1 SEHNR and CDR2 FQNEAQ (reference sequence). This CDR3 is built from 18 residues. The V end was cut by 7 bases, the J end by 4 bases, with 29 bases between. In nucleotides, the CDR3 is TGTGCCAGCACCAGACAGGGGAAGCTAGCGGGAACGGAGTACGAGCAGTACTTC. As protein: CASTRQGKLAGTEYEQYF.

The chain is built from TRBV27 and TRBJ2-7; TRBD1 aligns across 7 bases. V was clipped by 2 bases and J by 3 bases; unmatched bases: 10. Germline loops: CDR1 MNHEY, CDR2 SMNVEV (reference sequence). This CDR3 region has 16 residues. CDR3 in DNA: TGTGCCAGCAGTTTAACCCCGGGACAGATCGGCTACGAGCAGTACTTC. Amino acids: CASSLTPGQIGYEQYF.

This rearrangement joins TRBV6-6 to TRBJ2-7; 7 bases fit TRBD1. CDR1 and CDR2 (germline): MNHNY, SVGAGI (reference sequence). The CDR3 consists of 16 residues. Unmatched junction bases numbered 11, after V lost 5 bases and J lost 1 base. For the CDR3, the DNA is TGTGCCAGCAGTCCCCTCACCGGGACAGTTTCCTACGAGCAGTACTTC. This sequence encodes CASSPLTGTVSYEQYF.